These 14 T cell receptor beta chains were all obtained from the same sample, sequenced in a study of blood T cell repertoires in COVID-19. The data were produced by immunoSEQ multiplex PCR, yet TCRdb's version contains in-frame clones alone and is incomplete. Of about 180,000 clones in the sample, 75% to 90% were seen once. The sample comprised PBMCs or T cells enriched from blood (not recorded which). The receptors stem from a woman aged 35 to 49 with acute COVID-19.

The rearrangement joins TRBV7-2 to TRBJ2-1; 8 positions match TRBD1. The CDR3 extends over 17 amino acids. J lost 5 bases, V lost 1 base, and 10 bases had no gene match. Looked up from germline, CDR1 is SGHTA and CDR2 is FQGNSA. Here the CDR3 reads CASSLEAARTGHNEQFF. The CDR3 DNA follows: TGTGCCAGCAGCTTAGAGGCGGCACGGACAGGGCACAATGAGCAGTTCTTC. The entire variable domain, with the rest obtained from reference TRBV7-2 and TRBJ2-1, is as follows: GAGVSQSPSNKVTEKGKDVELRCDPISGHTALYWYRQSLGQGLEFLIYFQGNSAPDKSGLPSDRFSAERTGGSVSTLTIQRTQQEDSAVYLCASSLEAARTGHNEQFFGPGTRLTVL.

This chain connects TRBV3-1 (or the pseudogene TRBV3-2) to TRBJ2-1; D gene unclear. The CDR3 sequence is 13 residues long. V lost 5 bases, J lost 5 bases, and 10 bases lay in between. In germline, CDR1 is LGHDT, CDR2 YNNKEL (reference sequence). DNA for the CDR3: TGTGCCAGCAGCTTTCACAGCAACAATGAGCAGTTCTTC. Translating gives CASSFHSNNEQFF.

The V and J genes are TRBV2 and TRBJ1-4; D possibly corresponds to TRBD1 (5 bases). Per germline, CDR1 SNHLY and CDR2 FYNNEI. V gave up 5 bases and J gave up 8 bases, with 15 bases separating them. The CDR3 extends over 14 amino acids. In DNA, the CDR3 is TGTGCCAGCAGTAACCAGGGATTGGGAGAAAAACTGTTTTTT. Amino acid sequence: CASSNQGLGEKLFF.

This sequence joins TRBV11-1 and TRBJ2-3; 8 bases align to TRBD2. CDR1 and CDR2 from the germline V gene are SGHAT and FQDESV (reference sequence). The CDR3 is 16 amino acids. Trimming at V came to 4 bases and at J to 0 bases, leaving 6 bases not matched to a gene. CDR3 DNA sequence: TGTGCCAGCAGCTCCCCCGTAGCGGGGAGCACAGATACGCAGTATTTT. Protein: CASSSPVAGSTDTQYF.

V and J are TRBV28 and TRBJ1-4, with TRBD1 as a possible D gene (6 bases). V was clipped by 5 bases and J by 10 bases, with 17 bases between them. CDR1 is MDHEN and CDR2 is SYDVKM in the germline V gene. This CDR3 is built from 14 residues. The CDR3 is CASSTRWDIRKLFF. The CDR3 coding sequence is TGTGCCAGCAGTACTCGGTGGGACATACGAAAACTGTTTTTT.

The chain couples TRBV18 to TRBJ1-5, with TRBD1 matching 9 bases. This CDR3 region has 15 residues. V lost 2 bases to trimming and J lost 7 bases; unmatched junction nucleotides: 6. The germline V gene encodes CDR1 KGHSH and CDR2 LQKENI. The CDR3: CASSPGRGQGQPQHF. The CDR3 nucleotides are TGTGCCAGCTCACCAGGGAGGGGACAGGGCCAGCCCCAGCATTTT.

The genes are TRBV2 and TRBJ1-1; 9 bases agree with TRBD1. This CDR3 region has 13 residues. V shed 7 bases and J 1 base; nucleotides not matched to a gene: 1. Germline CDR1 and CDR2: SNHLY and FYNNEI. CDR3 coding DNA: TGTGCCAGCATGGACAGGGGGAACACTGAAGCTTTCTTT. Translating gives CASMDRGNTEAFF.

The J gene is TRBJ2-3, the V gene TRBV7-8; tentative D call: TRBD1 (5 bases). The ends were cut back, 1 base at V and 8 bases at J, with 13 bases in the middle. Germline-derived CDR1 and CDR2 are SGHVS and FQNEAQ. The CDR3 has 14 amino acids. The CDR3 sequence is CASSLGLGVGTQYF. DNA for the CDR3: TGTGCCAGCAGCTTAGGTTTAGGGGTGGGTACGCAGTATTTT.

This clone was seen a single time. The CDR3 nucleotides are TGCGCCAGCACCCCTATCGCCGGGTTTAAAGAGACCCAGTACTTC. Protein: CASTPIAGFKETQYF. The V gene is TRBV5-1, the J gene TRBJ2-5; D is unclear. Trimming removed 6 bases from V and 3 bases from J, with 18 bases in between. Germline CDR1 reads SGHRS; CDR2 reads YFSETQ. This CDR3 has 15 amino acids.

The chain couples TRBV30 to TRBJ2-1, with 8 bases lining up with TRBD2. The CDR3 has 19 residues. Germline V gives CDR1 GTSNPN, CDR2 SVGIG (reference sequence). With V trimmed by 3 bases and J by 4 bases, 20 bases remained unmatched. The CDR3 region has the DNA TGTGCCTGGAGGAGGACGATGGAGGTTAGCGGGAAGACTTACAATGAGCAGTTCTTC. It encodes CAWRRTMEVSGKTYNEQFF.

The rearrangement uses TRBV10-3 and TRBJ2-3; D gene uncertain. This CDR3 has 15 amino acids. In germline, CDR1 is ENHRY, CDR2 SYGVKD. The germline V and J ends were trimmed by 11 bases and 4 bases, with 22 bases remaining between them. Written as DNA, the CDR3 is TGTGCCTCAAAAAGCAACCTTCAGGCCGCAGATACGCAGTATTTT. Translating it yields CASKSNLQAADTQYF.

The chain joins TRBV11-2 to TRBJ2-3; 7 bases are a match to TRBD2. The germline CDR1 and CDR2 sequences are SGHAT and FQNNGV. Trimming took 4 bases from V and 4 from J; bases not matched to a gene: 8. This CDR3 contains 15 residues. The chain's CDR3 is CASSSYKGRADTQYF. CDR3 bases: TGTGCCAGCAGCTCCTACAAAGGGAGGGCAGATACGCAGTATTTT.

This clone has just one count. The rearrangement uses TRBV5-4 and TRBJ1-6, with TRBD1 matching 7 bases. J lost 9 bases, V lost 6 bases, and 18 bases had no gene match. Germline CDR1 and CDR2: SGHNT and YYREEE (reference sequence). The CDR3 extends over 17 amino acids. CDR3 protein: CASTYNRQGWDRSPLHF. The CDR3 DNA is TGTGCCAGCACCTACAACCGACAGGGATGGGATCGTTCACCCCTCCACTTT.

The rearrangement links TRBV5-6 to TRBJ1-5; TRBD1 aligns across 8 bases. Germline V lookup: CDR1 SGHDT, CDR2 YYEEEE. CDR3 length: 15 residues. V dropped 4 bases and J dropped 3; count of bases not matched to a gene: 6. CDR3: CASSRGTGDNQPQHF. The CDR3 DNA reads TGTGCCAGCAGCCGCGGGACAGGAGACAATCAGCCCCAGCATTTT.